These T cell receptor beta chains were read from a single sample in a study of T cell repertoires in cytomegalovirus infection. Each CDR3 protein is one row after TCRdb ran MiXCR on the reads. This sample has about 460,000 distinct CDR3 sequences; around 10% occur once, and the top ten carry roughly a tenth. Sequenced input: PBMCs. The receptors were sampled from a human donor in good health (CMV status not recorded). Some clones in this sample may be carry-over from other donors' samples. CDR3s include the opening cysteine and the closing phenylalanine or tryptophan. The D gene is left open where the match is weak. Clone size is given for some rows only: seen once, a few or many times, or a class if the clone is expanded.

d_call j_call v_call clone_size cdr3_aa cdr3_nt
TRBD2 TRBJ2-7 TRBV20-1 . CSASRLAGGGSYEQYF TGCAGTGCTAGCAGGCTAGCGGGGGGGGGATCCTACGAGCAGTACTTC
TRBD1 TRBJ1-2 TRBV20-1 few CSAVGQGENYGYTF TGCAGTGCTGTGGGACAGGGGGAAAACTATGGCTACACCTTC
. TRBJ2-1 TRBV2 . CASSFNRLEVRGGMFF TGTGCCAGCAGTTTTAACCGGCTGGAAGTGAGGGGGGGGATGTTCTTC
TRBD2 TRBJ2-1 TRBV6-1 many CASSGLAEMGNYNEQFF TGTGCCAGCAGTGGACTAGCGGAGATGGGAAACTACAATGAGCAGTTCTTC
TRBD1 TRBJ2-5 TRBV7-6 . CASSPLTGTETQYF TGTGCCAGCAGCCCCTTGACAGGGACGGAGACCCAGTACTTC
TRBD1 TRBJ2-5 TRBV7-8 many CASSAGGQETQYF TGTGCCAGCAGCGCAGGGGGCCAAGAGACCCAGTACTTC
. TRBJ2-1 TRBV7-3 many CASSLLGAPSYNEQFF TGTGCCAGCAGCCTCCTGGGAGCGCCCTCCTACAATGAGCAGTTCTTC
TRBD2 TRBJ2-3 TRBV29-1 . CSVVGERERDTQYF TGCAGCGTGGTTGGGGAGCGGGAGAGAGATACGCAGTATTTT
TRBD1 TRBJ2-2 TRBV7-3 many CASSPRQGVNTGELFF TGTGCCAGCAGCCCACGACAGGGGGTGAACACCGGGGAGCTGTTTTTT
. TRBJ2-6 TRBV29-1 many CSVEDLGSGANVLTF TGCAGCGTTGAAGATCTTGGATCAGGGGCCAACGTCCTGACTTTC
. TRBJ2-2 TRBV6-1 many CASTRTANTGELFF TGTGCCAGCACCCGGACAGCGAACACCGGGGAGCTGTTTTTT
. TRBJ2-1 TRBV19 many CASSAGQSYNEQFF TGTGCCAGTAGTGCGGGACAATCCTACAATGAGCAGTTCTTC
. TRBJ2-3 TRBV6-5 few CASWSSHFTDTQYF TGTGCCAGCTGGAGTAGTCATTTCACAGATACGCAGTATTTT
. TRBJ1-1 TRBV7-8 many CASSSSRGALNTEAFF TGTGCCAGCAGCTCCTCCCGGGGGGCCCTGAACACTGAAGCTTTCTTT
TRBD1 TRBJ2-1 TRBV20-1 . CSATPLDRVHNEQFF TGCAGTGCTACGCCGCTGGACAGGGTGCACAATGAGCAGTTCTTC
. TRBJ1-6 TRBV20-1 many CSARGEMTYNSPLHF TGCAGTGCTAGGGGGGAGATGACCTATAATTCACCCCTCCACTTT
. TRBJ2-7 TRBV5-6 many CASSLVGLVFEQYF TGTGCCAGCAGCTTGGTCGGCCTAGTTTTCGAGCAGTACTTC
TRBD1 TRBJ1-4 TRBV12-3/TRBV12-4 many CASSRPWDSLNEKLFF TGTGCCAGCAGTCGTCCGTGGGACAGCCTTAATGAAAAACTGTTTTTT
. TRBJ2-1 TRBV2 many CASSRSSFRGLGEQFF TGTGCCAGCAGTCGAAGCTCCTTCCGGGGTCTGGGGGAGCAGTTCTTC
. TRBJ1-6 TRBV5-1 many CASNLGPQTGNSPLHF TGCGCCAGCAACTTGGGTCCCCAGACGGGTAATTCACCCCTCCACTTT
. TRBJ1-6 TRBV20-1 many CSARDLDRDKIAKPYYNSPLHF TGCAGTGCTAGAGATCTGGATAGGGACAAGATCGCGAAACCCTACTATAATTCACCCCTCCACTTT
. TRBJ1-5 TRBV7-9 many CASSAEFQPQHF TGTGCCAGCAGCGCGGAGTTTCAGCCCCAGCATTTT
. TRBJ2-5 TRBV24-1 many CATSDPGEGGETQYF TGTGCCACCAGTGACCCCGGTGAGGGTGGGGAGACCCAGTACTTC
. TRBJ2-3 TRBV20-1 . CSARGGKADTQYF TGCAGTGCTAGGGGGGGAAAAGCAGATACGCAGTATTTT
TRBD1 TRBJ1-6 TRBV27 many CASSLAPDRDNSPLHF TGTGCCAGCAGTTTAGCACCGGACAGGGATAATTCGCCCCTCCACTTT
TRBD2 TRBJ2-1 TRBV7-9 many CASSFGVSGVESYNEQFF TGTGCCAGCAGCTTTGGGGTTAGCGGGGTGGAATCCTACAATGAGCAGTTCTTC
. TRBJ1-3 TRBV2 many CASTRDGSSGNTIYF TGTGCCAGCACCCGGGACGGATCCTCTGGAAACACCATATATTTT
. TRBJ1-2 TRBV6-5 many CASSRGFDGYTF TGTGCCAGCAGCCGGGGGTTCGATGGCTACACCTTC
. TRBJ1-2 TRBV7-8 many CASSPGEGGSNYGYTF TGTGCCAGCAGCCCAGGAGAGGGGGGATCTAACTATGGCTACACCTTC
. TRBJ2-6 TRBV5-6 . CASSYEVHSGANVLTF TGTGCCAGCAGCTACGAGGTCCACTCTGGGGCCAACGTCCTGACTTTC
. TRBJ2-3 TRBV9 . CASSVARFGRDTQYF TGTGCCAGCAGCGTCGCGCGGTTCGGTAGGGATACGCAGTATTTT
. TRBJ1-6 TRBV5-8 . CASEVGTRSPLHF TGTGCCAGCGAGGTGGGGACACGGTCACCCCTCCACTTT
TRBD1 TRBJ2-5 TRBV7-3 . CASSTGVAETQYF TGTGCCAGCAGCACAGGGGTAGCGGAGACCCAGTACTTC
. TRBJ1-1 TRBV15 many CATSRGVGGWTEAFF TGTGCCACCAGCAGAGGGGTCGGAGGGTGGACTGAAGCTTTCTTT
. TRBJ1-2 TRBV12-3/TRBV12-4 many CASSSAGAYGYTF TGTGCCAGCAGTTCCGCGGGGGCCTATGGCTACACCTTC
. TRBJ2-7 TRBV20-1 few CSAGGGNTYEQYF TGCAGTGCTGGTGGGGGGAACACCTACGAGCAGTACTTC
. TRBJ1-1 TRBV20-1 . CSALGQANTEAFF TGCAGTGCCTTGGGACAAGCGAACACTGAAGCTTTCTTT
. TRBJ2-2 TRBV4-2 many CASSQGVDRRTGELFF TGTGCCAGCAGCCAAGGAGTAGACCGTAGAACCGGGGAGCTGTTTTTT
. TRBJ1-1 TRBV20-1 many CSARVKGMNTEAFF TGCAGTGCTAGAGTAAAGGGGATGAACACTGAAGCTTTCTTT
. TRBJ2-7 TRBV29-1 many CSVGAGTYEQYF TGCAGCGTTGGAGCCGGGACCTACGAGCAGTACTTC
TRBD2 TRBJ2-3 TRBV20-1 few CSLSASGDTDTQYF TGCAGTCTCTCTGCGAGCGGGGACACAGATACGCAGTATTTT
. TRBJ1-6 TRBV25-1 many CASSVGAENNSPLHF TGTGCCAGCAGTGTGGGGGCAGAGAATAATTCACCCCTCCACTTT
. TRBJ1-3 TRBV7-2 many CASSRTGLGNTIYF TGTGCCAGCAGCCGAACAGGATTGGGAAACACCATATATTTT
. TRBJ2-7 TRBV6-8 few CASSYGGVEYEQYF TGTGCCAGCAGTTACGGCGGGGTTGAGTACGAGCAGTACTTC
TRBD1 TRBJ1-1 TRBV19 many CASSVQDRGAEAFF TGTGCCAGTAGTGTCCAGGACAGGGGCGCTGAAGCTTTCTTT
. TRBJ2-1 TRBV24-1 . CATSATGRSYNEQFF TGTGCCACCAGTGCAACAGGGAGGAGCTACAATGAGCAGTTCTTC
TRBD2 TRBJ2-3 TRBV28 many CASSGISGTFTDTQYF TGTGCCAGCAGCGGAATTAGCGGGACCTTCACAGATACGCAGTATTTT
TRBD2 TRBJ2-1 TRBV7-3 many CASSARLAPSSYNEQFF TGTGCCAGCAGCGCGCGACTAGCCCCAAGCTCCTACAATGAGCAGTTCTTC
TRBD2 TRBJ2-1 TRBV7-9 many CASSLGLSGSTDNEQFF TGTGCCAGCAGCTTAGGCCTGAGCGGGAGTACTGACAATGAGCAGTTCTTC
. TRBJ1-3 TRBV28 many CASSSYRESSGNTIYF TGTGCCAGCAGTTCGTACAGGGAAAGCTCTGGAAACACCATATATTTT
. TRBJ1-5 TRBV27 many CASSSRDTGNQPQHF TGTGCCAGCAGTTCCCGGGACACCGGCAATCAGCCCCAGCATTTT
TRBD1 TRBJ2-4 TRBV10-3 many CAISGIETGGIQYF TGTGCCATCAGTGGTATTGAGACAGGGGGCATTCAGTACTTC
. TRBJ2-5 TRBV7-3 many CASSGSGQETQYF TGTGCCAGCAGCGGCAGCGGTCAAGAGACCCAGTACTTC
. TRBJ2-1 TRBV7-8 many CASSRSGSPYNEQFF TGTGCCAGCAGCCGTTCGGGAAGTCCATATAATGAGCAGTTCTTC
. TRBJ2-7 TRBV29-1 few CSVEVRGSYEQYF TGCAGCGTTGAAGTAAGGGGGAGCTACGAGCAGTACTTC